What follows is one T cell receptor (beta chain) and its context. Its antigen remains unknown. The sample originates from a study of shared clonotypes between healthy human individuals. The study's findings and limits: It was expected that sequencing depth would affect clonotype sharing among donors.

V was clipped by 1 base and J by 5 bases, with 9 bases between them. Germline V gene sequence: CDR1 SGHAT, CDR2 FQNNGV. The CDR3 has 15 amino acids. Positive CCR7 selection of CD45RO-negative cells yielded the naive CD8 cells, and terminally differentiated effector memory CD45RA+ cells were excluded. There were no recent acute infections or vaccinations among the donors, who were healthy HIV-negative adults. TCRdb's copy holds only in-frame clones and misses some; the assay was immunoSEQ multiplex PCR. The sample lists some 2 million clones, approximately 95% occurring once. Sequenced: naive CD8+ T cells sorted from blood. The V and J genes are TRBV11-2 and TRBJ1-6, with a tentative D call TRBD1 (5 bases). This receptor was obtained from a young man in good health. The CDR3 here is CASSLVVGHNSPLHF. The CDR3 DNA sequence: TGTGCCAGCAGCTTAGTAGTGGGACATAATTCACCCCTCCACTTT.